These 23 T cell receptor beta chains share one sample of origin, sequenced in a study of radiation and T cells in renal cell carcinoma. Sequencing was performed with immunoSEQ multiplex PCR; in TCRdb, only in-frame clones are kept and a portion is missing. The sample contains 140,000 or so clones, over 75% of which appear only once. Time point defined: baseline pretreatment blood. Treatment here: 15 Gy SBRT to primary tumor, nephrectomy 4 weeks later. Source: blood, taken from a patient whose treatment included radiotherapy and nephrectomy. These TCRs come from a woman between 50 and 59 years old with renal cell carcinoma.

The gene calls are TRBV12-5 and TRBJ1-5; possible D gene TRBD1, 5 bases. CDR1 is LGHNT and CDR2 is FRNRAP in the germline V gene. This CDR3 spans 17 amino acids. Trimming took 6 bases from V and 6 from J, leaving 24 bases between them. Written as DNA, the CDR3 is TGTGCTAGTGGCGACCCCCGGGGAGGGGCCTTCAGTCAGCCCCAGCATTTT. Translating it yields CASGDPRGGAFSQPQHF.

J is TRBJ2-7 and V is TRBV7-2; D is uncertain. Trimming cost V 5 bases and J 7 bases, with 9 bases left between them. Germline values: CDR1 SGHTA, CDR2 FQGNSA. This CDR3 has 11 residues. CDR3 coding DNA: TGTGCCAGCAGCCCCATTCAGGAGCAGTACTTC. Protein product: CASSPIQEQYF.

This clone occurred once. The chain recombines TRBV15 with TRBJ1-4, with D possibly being TRBD1 (5 bases). Looked up from germline, CDR1 is LNHNV and CDR2 is YYDKDF (reference sequence). V shed 0 bases and J shed 2 bases, with 10 bases lying between them. The CDR3 sequence is 16 residues long. CDR3 amino acids: CATSREERQTNEKLFF. In nucleotides, the CDR3 is TGTGCCACCAGCAGAGAAGAAAGACAGACTAATGAAAAACTGTTTTTT.

The chain joins TRBV2 to TRBJ2-1, with D possibly being TRBD1 (6 bases). V was cut by 5 bases and J by 6 bases, with 11 bases left in between. The CDR3 totals 13 residues. Germline V gives CDR1 SNHLY, CDR2 FYNNEI. The CDR3 loop reads CASSLDSGNEQFF. The CDR3 DNA reads TGTGCCAGCAGTCTGGACAGCGGCAATGAGCAGTTCTTC.

This chain uses TRBV5-1 with TRBJ2-3; 7 positions match TRBD1. J was trimmed by 4 bases and V by 2 bases; bases with no gene match: 4. The CDR3 covers 14 residues. CDR1 is SGHRS and CDR2 is YFSETQ in the germline V gene. CDR3 coding DNA: TGCGCCAGCAGCTTACAGGGGAGCGCAGATACGCAGTATTTT. This sequence encodes CASSLQGSADTQYF.

CDR3 bases: TGTGCCAGCAGCTCCGGGCATAACTATGGCTACACCTTC. Translated, it gives CASSSGHNYGYTF. This chain uses TRBV5-4 with TRBJ1-2; D unclear. From germline, CDR1 is SGHNT and CDR2 YYREEE (reference sequence). This CDR3 is 13 amino acids long. V was trimmed by 3 bases and J by 1 base, leaving 7 bases between them.

As regards this clone: One end of the junction is discordant with germline, which a read error may explain. V and J are TRBV7-7 and TRBJ1-2; D unresolved. The germline V gene encodes CDR1 SSHAT and CDR2 FNYEAQ (reference sequence). The length of the CDR3 is 12 residues. The CDR3 DNA follows: TGTGCTAGCAGTCCCCGAGACTATGGCTACACCTTC. Translating gives CASSPRDYGYTF.

J is TRBJ1-3 and V is TRBV6-1, with 12 positions matching TRBD1. Germline assignment: CDR1 MNHNS and CDR2 SASEGT. The CDR3 covers 19 residues. J lost 2 bases, V lost 4 bases, and 12 bases had no gene match. The CDR3, as DNA: TGTGCCAGCAGTGGCCCCGGGACAGGGGGCTTTTTTACTGGAAACACCATATATTTT. Encoded protein: CASSGPGTGGFFTGNTIYF.

This chain links TRBV29-1 with TRBJ2-2, with D unclear. Per the germline V gene, CDR1 is SQVTM and CDR2 is ANQGSEA. CDR3 length: 12 residues. The V end was cut by 6 bases, the J end by 1 base, with 6 bases between. CDR3 residues: CSVGRNTGELFF. The CDR3 DNA follows: TGCAGCGTAGGCAGGAACACCGGGGAGCTGTTTTTT.

The chain has TRBV5-8 and TRBJ2-3; D possibly corresponds to TRBD2 (6 bases). In germline, CDR1 is SGHTS, CDR2 YDEGEE. There are 14 residues in the CDR3. Trimming pared 6 bases from V and 6 bases from J, leaving 17 bases between. Here the CDR3 reads CASTFRGSSDTQYF. CDR3 DNA: TGTGCCAGCACCTTTCGGGGGAGTTCGGATACGCAGTATTTT.

The chain carries TRBV6-5 and TRBJ2-7; 7 positions agree with TRBD1. Germline CDR1 MNHEY, CDR2 SVGAGI. CDR3 length: 13 residues. The trim removed 5 bases at V and 3 bases at J, leaving 4 bases unmatched. The CDR3 region has the DNA TGTGCCAGCAGTCGGGACAGCAACTACGAGCAGTACTTC. Translation gives CASSRDSNYEQYF.

The chain links TRBV7-3 to TRBJ2-4; D might be TRBD1 (6 bases). Germline CDR1 SGHTA, CDR2 FQGTGA. Trimming cost V 5 bases and J 2 bases, with 16 bases left between them. The CDR3 loop spans 16 amino acids. CDR3 protein: CASSPGQLSTKNIQYF. The CDR3 DNA sequence: TGTGCCAGCAGCCCCGGACAGTTAAGTACCAAAAACATTCAGTACTTC. Full variable domain (remainder filled in from reference TRBV7-3 and TRBJ2-4): GAGVSQTPSNKVTEKGKYVELRCDPISGHTALYWYRQSLGQGPEFLIYFQGTGAADDSGLPNDRFFAVRPEGSVSTLKIQRTERGDSAVYLCASSPGQLSTKNIQYFGAGTRLSVL.

This sequence joins TRBV20-1 and TRBJ2-7, with D possibly being TRBD2 (6 bases). The V gene lost 5 bases and the J gene lost 3 bases, with 8 bases spanning the gap. The germline V gene has CDR1 DFQATT and CDR2 SNEGSKA (reference sequence). The CDR3 spans 11 residues. CDR3: CSAWGGYEQYF. Here the CDR3 DNA reads TGCAGTGCTTGGGGAGGCTACGAGCAGTACTTC.

The chain couples TRBV19 to TRBJ2-2, with D unresolved. V was cut by 1 base and J by 1 base, with 7 bases left in between. Per germline, CDR1 LNHDA and CDR2 SQIVND (reference sequence). CDR3 size: 15 residues. CDR3 sequence reads: CASSIGGMNTGELFF. CDR3 DNA: TGTGCCAGTAGTATAGGTGGGATGAACACCGGGGAGCTGTTTTTT.

This chain's CDR3 is CASSLFTSGGATQYF. The CDR3 DNA sequence: TGTGCCAGCAGCCTCTTTACTAGCGGGGGGGCAACGCAGTATTTT. The V gene is TRBV7-8, the J gene TRBJ2-3; 13 nucleotides line up with TRBD2. Germline V CDR1 and CDR2: SGHVS, FQNEAQ. This CDR3 has 15 amino acids. The V gene end was trimmed by 5 bases and the J gene end by 9 bases; junction bases not matched to a gene: 8.

V is TRBV2 and J is TRBJ2-3; 7 nucleotides align to TRBD1. Germline V gene lookup returns CDR1 SNHLY and CDR2 FYNNEI. The CDR3 spans 15 residues. The V gene end was trimmed by 3 bases and the J gene end by 8 bases; junction bases not matched to a gene: 11. The CDR3 is CASSEIRQGEGTQYF. The CDR3 DNA sequence: TGTGCCAGCAGTGAGATCAGACAGGGAGAGGGTACGCAGTATTTT.

The chain combines TRBV5-1 with TRBJ2-5; D is perhaps TRBD2 (7 bases). This CDR3 region has 15 residues. Germline assignment: CDR1 SGHRS and CDR2 YFSETQ. V was pared by 4 bases and J by 2 bases, with 15 bases between. The CDR3 DNA reads as TGCGCCAGCAGCCCCTTGCGGGGGCGTCAAGAGACCCAGTACTTC. Protein product: CASSPLRGRQETQYF.

The chain employs TRBV7-6 and TRBJ2-1; possibly TRBD2 for D (6 bases). The ends were cut back, 5 bases at V and 8 bases at J, with 10 bases in the middle. Germline CDR1 SGHVS, CDR2 FNYEAQ. The CDR3 is 12 amino acids. The CDR3 is CASSLGGDEQFF. CDR3 sequence (DNA): TGTGCCAGCAGCCTGGGGGGTGATGAGCAGTTCTTC.

V gene TRBV10-2 combines with J gene TRBJ2-5; D ambiguous. The CDR3 is 14 amino acids. Germline CDR1 WSHSY, CDR2 SAAADI. The V and J ends lost 2 bases and 1 base respectively, with 8 bases between them. CDR3 nucleotides: TGCGCCAGCAGTGAGATCGGCAGCCAAGAGACCCAGTACTTC. Its translation is CASSEIGSQETQYF.

This clone has a single count. In nucleotides, the CDR3 is TGTGCCTGGGACTCCACAGGACGGGGAAAGACCCAGTACTTC. Residues: CAWDSTGRGKTQYF. The rearrangement uses TRBV30 and TRBJ2-5; TRBD1 or TRBD2 may be the D gene (5 bases each). The germline CDR1 and CDR2 sequences are GTSNPN and SVGIG (reference sequence). The V end lost 5 bases, the J end lost 6 bases, and 19 bases lay between the germline ends. CDR3 length: 14 amino acids.

The chain is built from TRBV7-2 and TRBJ2-2; maybe TRBD1 (6 bases). The CDR3 extends over 16 amino acids. The V gene lost 3 bases and the J gene lost 2 bases, with 13 bases spanning the gap. The germline CDR1 and CDR2 sequences are SGHTA and FQGNSA. The CDR3 protein is CASSLLGGRNTGELFF. CDR3 DNA: TGTGCCAGCAGCTTGCTAGGGGGACGTAACACCGGGGAGCTGTTTTTT.

This rearrangement joins TRBV19 to TRBJ1-5; D ambiguous. The CDR3 sequence is 12 residues long. V was clipped by 9 bases and J by 0 bases, with 6 bases between them. Germline V gives CDR1 LNHDA, CDR2 SQIVND (reference sequence). The CDR3 reads CASGYSNQPQHF. In nucleotides, the CDR3 is TGTGCCAGCGGGTATAGCAATCAGCCCCAGCATTTT.

This clone was detected once. The V and J genes are TRBV5-1 and TRBJ2-7; D gene ambiguous. The length of the CDR3 is 13 residues. The germline gives CDR1 SGHRS, CDR2 YFSETQ. The V gene lost 5 bases and the J gene lost 1 base, with 10 bases spanning the gap. CDR3 residues: CASRPAGSYEQYF. For the CDR3, the DNA is TGCGCCAGCAGGCCCGCCGGTTCCTACGAGCAGTACTTC.